The 25 T cell receptor beta chains below come from one sample, sequenced in a study of blood T cell repertoires in COVID-19. Some clones are missing from TCRdb's copy, which holds only in-frame ones; the method was immunoSEQ multiplex PCR. The data contain around 100,000 clones, less than 85% of them singletons. Sequences were obtained from peripheral blood. Receptor source: a man in his sixties or seventies with active or convalescent COVID-19.

The chain recombines TRBV15 with TRBJ2-5, with D possibly TRBD1 on 6 matching bases. With 7 bases removed from V and 4 bases from J, the gap between germline ends came to 13 bases. Germline lookup yields CDR1 LNHNV and CDR2 YYDKDF (reference sequence). The CDR3 runs 13 residues. As DNA, the CDR3 is TGTGCCACCAACGTAGGGGGAAGAGAGACCCAGTACTTC. Protein sequence: CATNVGGRETQYF.

The J gene is TRBJ2-6, the V gene TRBV19; possible D gene TRBD1, 5 bases. With 7 bases removed from V and 0 bases from J, the gap between germline ends came to 10 bases. The CDR3 is 15 residues long. Germline CDR1 LNHDA, CDR2 SQIVND (reference sequence). In DNA form, the CDR3 reads TGTGCCAGTAAGGCAGGGATCTCTGGGGCCAACGTCCTGACTTTC. Translated: CASKAGISGANVLTF.

The genes are TRBV2 and TRBJ2-1; D not certain. V lost 3 bases and J 4 bases, leaving 10 bases between the germline ends. The CDR3 runs to 14 residues. CDR1 is SNHLY, CDR2 FYNNEI, per germline. CDR3 DNA sequence: TGTGCCAGCAGTGATAGACAAAGGTACAATGAGCAGTTCTTC. This gives the protein CASSDRQRYNEQFF.

Here the CDR3 DNA reads TGCGCCAGCAGCCCCGGGACAGGAGTCAATGAGCAGTTCTTC. Its translation is CASSPGTGVNEQFF. The chain employs TRBV5-1 and TRBJ2-1; 8 nucleotides align to TRBD1. Germline V lookup: CDR1 SGHRS, CDR2 YFSETQ. J gave up 6 bases and V 4 bases, and 6 bases lay outside the gene matches. The CDR3 spans 14 residues. The complete variable domain, with remaining parts taken from reference TRBV5-1 and TRBJ2-1, reads KAGVTQTPRYLIKTRGQQVTLSCSPISGHRSVSWYQQTPGQGLQFLFEYFSETQRNKGNFPGRFSGRQFSNSRSEMNVSTLELGDSALYLCASSPGTGVNEQFFGPGTRLTVL.

The chain employs TRBV27 and TRBJ2-7; 8 bases match TRBD1. The V segment lost 2 bases and the J segment 6 bases; nucleotides outside the gene matches: 6. Germline V lookup: CDR1 MNHEY, CDR2 SMNVEV (reference sequence). This CDR3 has 14 residues. The CDR3 bases are TGTGCCAGCAGTTTAGTAACAGGGGGGCGCGAGCAGTACTTC. Translated: CASSLVTGGREQYF.

V is TRBV3-1 (or the pseudogene TRBV3-2) and J is TRBJ2-3, with 7 bases aligning to TRBD1. V dropped 4 bases and J dropped 0; count of bases not matched to a gene: 10. CDR1 and CDR2 from the germline V gene are LGHDT and YNNKEL (reference sequence). This CDR3 contains 17 residues. In DNA, the CDR3 is TGTGCCAGCAGCCCACGGACAGGCCCTACTAGCACAGATACGCAGTATTTT. Translating gives CASSPRTGPTSTDTQYF.

The chain employs TRBV5-1 and TRBJ1-1; TRBD1 matches 7 bases. Germline-derived CDR1 and CDR2 are SGHRS and YFSETQ. V shed 4 bases, J shed 6 bases, and the junction held 15 bases outside the gene matches. The CDR3 spans 16 residues. The CDR3 DNA is TGCGCCAGCAGCCTGTTGTCAACAGGGGCGGGCGCTGAAGCTTTCTTT. Its translation is CASSLLSTGAGAEAFF.

The V gene is TRBV6-6, the J gene TRBJ2-3; 7 bases align to TRBD2. The CDR3 loop spans 14 amino acids. After removal of 7 bases from V and 3 bases from J, the junction contained 7 bases not matched to a gene. Per the germline V gene, CDR1 is MNHNY and CDR2 is SVGAGI (reference sequence). The CDR3 reads CASTQRGSTDTQYF. The CDR3, as DNA: TGTGCCAGCACCCAGCGGGGATCTACAGATACGCAGTATTTT.

The rearrangement links TRBV6-1 to TRBJ2-2; possibly TRBD1 for D (5 bases). The CDR3 is 18 residues long. V dropped 3 bases and J dropped 4 bases, with 21 bases sitting between them. Per germline, CDR1 MNHNS and CDR2 SASEGT. The CDR3 loop reads CASSDNGVQGLFTGELFF. CDR3 nucleotide sequence: TGTGCCAGCAGTGATAATGGGGTGCAGGGCTTGTTCACCGGGGAGCTGTTTTTT.

This chain connects TRBV3-1 (or the pseudogene TRBV3-2) to TRBJ2-5; 12 bases line up with TRBD2. V was clipped by 4 bases and J by 2 bases; unmatched bases: 5. Per germline, CDR1 LGHDT and CDR2 YNNKEL (reference sequence). This CDR3 region has 16 residues. CDR3 coding DNA: TGTGCCAGCAGCCTTACTAGCGGGGGGACTCAAGAGACCCAGTACTTC. It codes for CASSLTSGGTQETQYF.

The chain employs TRBV28 and TRBJ1-6; 7 bases match TRBD1. Germline CDR1 and CDR2: MDHEN and SYDVKM. The CDR3 sequence is 14 residues long. V lost 6 bases to trimming and J lost 6 bases; unmatched junction nucleotides: 5. CDR3 nucleotides: TGTGCCAGCAGAAGGACAGGTTTTAATTCACCCCTCCACTTT. This codes for CASRRTGFNSPLHF.

This chain connects TRBV28 to TRBJ1-2; D call uncertain. The CDR3 extends over 12 amino acids. V was pared by 5 bases and J by 8 bases, with 12 bases between. Germline V gene sequence: CDR1 MDHEN, CDR2 SYDVKM. The CDR3 DNA sequence: TGTGCCAGCAGTCCCCCGGGGAAGGGCTACACCTTC. Protein product: CASSPPGKGYTF.

The chain has TRBV6-6 and TRBJ2-6; TRBD1 agrees at 8 bases. The CDR3 has 17 amino acids. The germline V gene encodes CDR1 MNHNY and CDR2 SVGAGI (reference sequence). V trimming: 5 bases; J trimming: 0 bases; junction bases outside the gene matches: 6. CDR3 nucleotides: TGTGCCAGCAGTCCGGACAGGGAGAGCTCTGGGGCCAACGTCCTGACTTTC. This codes for CASSPDRESSGANVLTF.

This chain joins TRBV7-9 and TRBJ1-4; 7 bases agree with TRBD1. V dropped 5 bases and J dropped 4; count of bases not matched to a gene: 4. Germline CDR1 is SEHNR and CDR2 is FQNEAQ (reference sequence). The CDR3 spans 14 residues. Here the CDR3 reads CASSHGTVNEKLFF. The CDR3 bases are TGTGCCAGCAGCCACGGGACAGTTAATGAAAAACTGTTTTTT.

For the CDR3, the DNA is TGTGCCAGCTTCCGGGACATGCTTGGTGGCTACACCTTC. The encoded protein is CASFRDMLGGYTF. The V call is TRBV2, the J call TRBJ1-2, with D perhaps matching TRBD1 (6 bases). Trimming stripped 8 bases from V and 7 bases from J, with 17 bases between. Germline V lookup: CDR1 SNHLY, CDR2 FYNNEI. This CDR3 spans 13 amino acids. The full variable domain, with the rest looked up from reference TRBV2 and TRBJ1-2, is EPEVTQTPSHQVTQMGQEVILRCVPISNHLYFYWYRQILGQKVEFLVSFYNNEISEKSEIFDDQFSVERPDGSNFTLKIRSTKLEDSAMYFCASFRDMLGGYTFGSGTRLTVV.

The J gene is TRBJ1-4, the V gene TRBV5-1; TRBD1 might be the D (6 bases). CDR3 length equals 15 residues. Trimming removed 0 bases at V and 6 bases at J, with 12 bases between. Germline-derived CDR1 and CDR2 are SGHRS and YFSETQ. The CDR3 bases are TGCGCCAGCAGCTTGGGAGGAGCAGGGGATGAAAAACTGTTTTTT. It yields the protein CASSLGGAGDEKLFF. Using reference TRBV5-1 and TRBJ1-4 for the parts outside the CDR3, the full variable domain is KAGVTQTPRYLIKTRGQQVTLSCSPISGHRSVSWYQQTPGQGLQFLFEYFSETQRNKGNFPGRFSGRQFSNSRSEMNVSTLELGDSALYLCASSLGGAGDEKLFFGSGTQLSVL.

In nucleotides, the CDR3 is TGTGCCAGCAGTGTAAGACTAGAACTTTACGAGCAGTACTTC. As protein: CASSVRLELYEQYF. The V call is TRBV2, the J call TRBJ2-7; tentatively, D is TRBD2 (6 bases). The germline V and J ends were trimmed by 4 bases and 4 bases, with 14 bases remaining between them. CDR1 SNHLY and CDR2 FYNNEI come from the germline V gene. This CDR3 has 14 amino acids.

DNA for the CDR3: TGCGCCAGCAGTCGACAGGGGGCGGAAGATGGCTACACCTTC. This gives the protein CASSRQGAEDGYTF. The genes are TRBV5-1 and TRBJ1-2; 10 bases are shared with TRBD1. The CDR3 runs to 14 residues. Germline V gene lookup returns CDR1 SGHRS and CDR2 YFSETQ. J lost 6 bases, V lost 5 bases, and 7 bases had no gene match.

V is TRBV19 and J is TRBJ2-7; 8 positions agree with TRBD1. Unmatched junction bases numbered 9, after V lost 5 bases and J lost 6 bases. CDR1 LNHDA and CDR2 SQIVND come from the germline V gene (reference sequence). The CDR3 is 14 residues long. Here the CDR3 DNA reads TGTGCCAGTAGTCTTTACGGACAGGGCCCCGAGCAGTACTTC. Translation gives CASSLYGQGPEQYF.

This clone was seen only a few times. The rearrangement links TRBV4-1 to TRBJ2-7, with D perhaps TRBD2 (6 bases). Trimming took 2 bases from V and 4 from J, leaving 15 bases between them. The CDR3 has 15 amino acids. Germline CDR1 reads MGHRA; CDR2 reads YSYEKL. The CDR3 loop reads CASSQSTGRGYEQYF. The CDR3 DNA reads as TGCGCCAGCAGCCAAAGCACAGGTCGGGGGTACGAGCAGTACTTC.

This clone occurred once. The CDR3: CASSSQGGRAYNEQFF. CDR3 nucleotide sequence: TGTGCCAGCAGCTCCCAGGGGGGTCGGGCGTACAATGAGCAGTTCTTC. This chain links TRBV9 with TRBJ2-1; a possible D gene is TRBD1 (7 bases). V lost 4 bases and J lost 4, with 18 bases in between. In germline, CDR1 is SGDLS, CDR2 YYNGEE. This CDR3 is built from 16 residues.

V and J are TRBV6-5 and TRBJ2-3, with D tentatively TRBD1 (7 bases). Germline-derived CDR1 and CDR2 are MNHEY and SVGAGI. V was trimmed by 3 bases and J by 4 bases, leaving 11 bases between them. The CDR3 sequence is 14 residues long. CDR3 residues: CASSYDREADTQYF. The CDR3 DNA sequence: TGTGCCAGCAGTTATGACAGGGAGGCAGATACGCAGTATTTT.

The chain uses TRBV5-1 and TRBJ2-5; TRBD2 matches at 12 bases. Germline V gives CDR1 SGHRS, CDR2 YFSETQ. CDR3 length equals 18 residues. Unmatched junction bases numbered 12, after V lost 4 bases and J lost 2 bases. The CDR3 DNA follows: TGCGCCAGCAGCCCCTATGGGTCTAGCGGGGGGGATCAAGAGACCCAGTACTTC. Protein: CASSPYGSSGGDQETQYF.

The chain couples TRBV5-5 to TRBJ1-3; D may be TRBD1 (5 bases). The CDR3 spans 18 residues. The germline V and J ends were trimmed by 3 bases and 0 bases, with 19 bases remaining between them. Germline V gene sequence: CDR1 SGHKS, CDR2 YYEKEE (reference sequence). This chain's CDR3 is CASSSSGGGAPSGNTIYF. The CDR3 region has the DNA TGTGCCAGCAGCTCAAGTGGGGGGGGTGCCCCCTCTGGAAACACCATATATTTT.

This chain links TRBV7-2 with TRBJ2-7; tentatively, D is TRBD1 (5 bases). The V end was cut by 2 bases, the J end by 1 base, with 12 bases between. The CDR3 loop spans 15 amino acids. Germline values: CDR1 SGHTA, CDR2 FQGNSA. Written as DNA, the CDR3 is TGTGCCAGCAGCTTACAGGGCACAGCTTCCTACGAGCAGTACTTC. Its protein product is CASSLQGTASYEQYF.